This TCR beta chain was retrieved from a study of persistence of HIV-infected CD4 T cells. Findings of the study overall: TCRbeta richness was lower in CMV- and Gag-responding cells than in anti-CD3/anti-CD28-responding cells.

Nonspecific anti-CD3/anti-CD28 bead stimulation represents the broad CD4+ T cell repertoire. CD4+ T cells upregulating both CD40 ligand and CD69 were sorted as responding cells. Stimulated PBMCs had first been depleted of CD8+ T cells. CD8-depleted PBMCs were stimulated 15 to 20 hours with anti-CD28/CD49d costimulation, CD40-blocking antibody and enfuvirtide. There are 14 residues in the CDR3. Per the germline V gene, CDR1 is MNHEY and CDR2 is SVGAGI. With 5 bases clipped from V and 4 bases from J, the junction kept 5 bases outside the gene matches. Sequencing used immunoSEQ version 4 in survey mode. The method was immunoSEQ multiplex PCR; TCRdb's version includes in-frame clones alone and lacks a portion of them. The sample yields around 39,000 clones, about 89% seen once. This clone has a handful of counts. Its target is unknown.

The chain combines TRBV6-5 with TRBJ1-1; 9 nucleotides agree with TRBD1. This specimen was CD4+ T cells sorted from PBMCs after approximately 19-hour stimulation, taken from a patient who received antiretroviral therapy. The sequence was collected from an adult man with HIV who was CMV-seropositive. The CDR3 nucleotides read TGTGCCAGCAGTCGGGACAGGGCAAGCACTGAAGCTTTCTTT. It translates to CASSRDRASTEAFF.